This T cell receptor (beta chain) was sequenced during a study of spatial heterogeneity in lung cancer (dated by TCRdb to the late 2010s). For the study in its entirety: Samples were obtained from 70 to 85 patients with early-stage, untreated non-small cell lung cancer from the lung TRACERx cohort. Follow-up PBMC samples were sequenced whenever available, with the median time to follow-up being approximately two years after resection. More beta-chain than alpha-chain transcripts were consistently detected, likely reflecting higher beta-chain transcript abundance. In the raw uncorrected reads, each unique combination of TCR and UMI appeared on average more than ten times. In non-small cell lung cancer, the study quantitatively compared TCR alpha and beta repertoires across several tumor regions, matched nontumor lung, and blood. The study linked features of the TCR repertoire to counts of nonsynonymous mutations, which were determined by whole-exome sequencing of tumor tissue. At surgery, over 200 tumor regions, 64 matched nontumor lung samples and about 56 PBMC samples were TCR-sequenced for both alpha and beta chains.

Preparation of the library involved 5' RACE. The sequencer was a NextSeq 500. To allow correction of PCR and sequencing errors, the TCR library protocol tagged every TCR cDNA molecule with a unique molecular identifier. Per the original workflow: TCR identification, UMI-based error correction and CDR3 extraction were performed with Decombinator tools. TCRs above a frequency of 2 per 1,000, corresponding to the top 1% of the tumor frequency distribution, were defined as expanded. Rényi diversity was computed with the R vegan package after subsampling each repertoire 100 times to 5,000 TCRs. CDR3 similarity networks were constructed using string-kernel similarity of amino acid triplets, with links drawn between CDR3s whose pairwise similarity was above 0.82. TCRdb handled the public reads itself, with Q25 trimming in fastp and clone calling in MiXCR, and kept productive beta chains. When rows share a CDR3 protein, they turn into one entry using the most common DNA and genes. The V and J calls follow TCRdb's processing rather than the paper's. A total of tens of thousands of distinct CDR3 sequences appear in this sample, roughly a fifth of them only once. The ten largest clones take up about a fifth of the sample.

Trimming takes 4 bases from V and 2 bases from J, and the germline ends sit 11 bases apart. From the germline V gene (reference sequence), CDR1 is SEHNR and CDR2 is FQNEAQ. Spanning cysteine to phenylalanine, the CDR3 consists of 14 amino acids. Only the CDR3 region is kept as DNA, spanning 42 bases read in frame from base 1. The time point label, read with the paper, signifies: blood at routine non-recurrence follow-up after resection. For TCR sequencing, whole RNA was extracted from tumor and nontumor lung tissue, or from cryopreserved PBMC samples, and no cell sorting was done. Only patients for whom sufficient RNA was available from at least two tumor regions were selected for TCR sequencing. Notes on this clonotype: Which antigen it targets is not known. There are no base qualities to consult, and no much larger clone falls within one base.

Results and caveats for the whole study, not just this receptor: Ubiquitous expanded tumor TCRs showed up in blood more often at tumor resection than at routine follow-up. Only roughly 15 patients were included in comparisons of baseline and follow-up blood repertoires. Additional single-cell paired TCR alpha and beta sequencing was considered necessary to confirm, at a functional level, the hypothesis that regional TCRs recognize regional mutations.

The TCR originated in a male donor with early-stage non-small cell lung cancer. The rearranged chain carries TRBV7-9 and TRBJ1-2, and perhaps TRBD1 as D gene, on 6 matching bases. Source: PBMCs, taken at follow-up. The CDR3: CASSSTGSNYGYTF. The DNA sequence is TGTGCCAGCAGCTCGACAGGTTCAAACTATGGCTACACCTTC.